The clone carrying this T cell receptor beta chain was seen many times. The data were taken from a study of T-cell reconstitution after alpha-beta-depleted transplantation in children. Preparing the TCRbeta library involved the use of unique molecular identifiers. One entry per CDR3 protein results from TCRdb running MiXCR on the PCR reads. Of about 640,000 distinct CDR3 sequences in the sample, around a sixth are singletons; the top ten hold about 1.1%. In germline, CDR1 is DFQATT, CDR2 SNEGSKA (reference sequence). The CDR3 sequence is 14 residues long. V was shortened by 3 bases and J by 2 bases, with 11 bases between the two germline ends.

The sequence came from a human donor who donated a stem cell graft to a child with acute myeloid leukemia. The J gene is TRBJ1-5, the V gene TRBV20-1; D call uncertain. The input for sequencing was PBMCs from the stem cell graft donor, taken from the stem cell graft. CDR3 sequence (DNA): TGCAGTGCTAGTTTAACGGGTGGCAATCAGCCCCAGCATTTT. Its protein product is CSASLTGGNQPQHF.